This TCR beta chain was identified during a study of T cells in Graves' hyperthyroidism and ophthalmopathy (dated by TCRdb to the late 2010s). Some background on the complete study: Peripheral blood was collected at initial diagnosis, before any treatment. A discovery cohort of about a hundred patients, roughly 43 with Graves' ophthalmopathy and about 58 with stable Graves' hyperthyroidism, was used to find distinguishing TCR V-J signatures. The 95 to 100 discovery patients were randomly divided into training and test sets at a 7:3 ratio. Once sampling was done, hyperthyroidism patients were given methimazole at a starting dose of 30 mg daily, whereas ophthalmopathy patients were given high-dose intravenous methylprednisolone. In roughly six Graves' hyperthyroidism patients, the study also compared T-cell repertoires from thyroid tissue with T-cell repertoires from blood. The paper describes TCR Vbeta CDR3 sequencing of roughly 130 peripheral blood samples, made up of 43 ophthalmopathy patients, roughly 80 hyperthyroidism patients and some 17 progressor patients. An independent validation cohort of under 20 hyperthyroidism patients and over 15 patients who later progressed to ophthalmopathy tested prospective prediction of ophthalmopathy. The paper as a whole reports these results and caveats: Most expanded thyroid clonotypes (frequency above 0.001) were also detected in blood, suggesting blood repertoires may reflect thyroid immune responses. No statistical method was used to set the sample size in advance, and investigators knew the group allocation. In cross-validation, a model built on a 13 V-J signature told ophthalmopathy apart from stable hyperthyroidism with over 85% sensitivity and roughly 81% specificity, and in testing the same model reached 80%/75%. During validation, the model predicted progression to ophthalmopathy a median of approximately 7 months ahead of onset, with roughly 65% sensitivity and under 85% specificity.

The germline V gene (reference sequence) sets CDR1 to SEHNR and CDR2 to FQNEAQ. The junction carries 6 bases between V and J, which are trimmed by 1 base and 2 bases respectively. Its CDR3 holds 14 amino acids, cysteine through phenylalanine. The only DNA kept is the CDR3, 42 bases in frame from the first base. To note about this clonotype: This receptor's antigen is unknown. No per-base quality is available; no much larger clone lies one base away.

The TCR beta CDR3 regions were amplified from the RNA transcripts. The TCR CDR3 was subjected to a first round of RT-PCR using the HTBI primer set and the Qiagen OneStep RT-PCR kit. A second multiplex PCR round built the libraries, followed by size selection and purification. The libraries were sequenced on an Illumina HiSeq2000 using paired-end 100 bp reads. On the study's bioinformatics: SOAPnuke was used to process the raw data, with reads discarded if the reads contained adapters or uncalled bases, had a mean Phred below 15, or lacked an exact constant-primer or identifier match. High-quality paired reads were merged with COPE v1.2.5, and unique nucleotide sequences were defined as clonotypes. MiTCR v1.1 was used to align the clonotypes against IMGT TRBV, TRBD and TRBJ reference segments. The analysis included only V-J combinations with a frequency above 0.0001, which together covered about 99% of the repertoires. The TCS score was defined as F50 (clonal expansion) divided by E x V (chaos), with BLOSUM62-based TCRdist calculated between CDR3 peptides within each V-J. Welch's t-statistics and random forest reduced fewer than 600 V-J features to 10 to 15, which were used in a naive Bayes classifier (R e1071). TCRdb cleaned the public reads at Q25 with fastp, built clones with MiXCR and kept in-frame beta chains. Identical CDR3 proteins give one entry, which carries the most common genes and DNA. The V and J calls follow TCRdb's processing rather than the paper's. This sample is represented by 500,000 or so distinct CDR3 sequences; roughly 18% of them were singletons. The biggest ten clones account for 17% of the sample.

Ophthalmopathy patients had moderately to severely active disease, Clinical Activity Score of at least 3, NOSPECS grade of at least 4, and duration under 3 months. The study excluded patients with uncontrolled infections, other autoimmune diseases, pregnancy or lactation. Diagnoses were established on the basis of clinical symptoms, serum thyroxine and TRAb, thyroid ultrasound, and orbital computed tomography. PBMCs were isolated from 10 ml of fresh peripheral blood by Ficoll-Paque density gradient centrifugation. Trizol reagent was used to extract total RNA, and RNA quality was then checked on an Agilent 2100 Bioanalyzer.

The sequence was obtained from a young woman with Graves' ophthalmopathy. This receptor chain uses TRBV7-9 and TRBJ2-1; the D gene cannot be named for sure. Sequencing was carried out using blood. The base sequence is TGTGCCAGCAGCTTAGGACCCACCTACAATGAGCAGTTCTTC. This sequence encodes CASSLGPTYNEQFF. Supplemented by the reference TRBV7-9 and TRBJ2-1 proteins around the CDR3, the complete variable domain is DTGVSQNPRHKITKRGQNVTFRCDPISEHNRLYWYRQTLGQGPEFLTYFQNEAQLEKSRLLSDRFSAERPKGSFSTLEIQRTEQGDSAMYLCASSLGPTYNEQFFGPGTRLTVL.